The table lists the clone carrying this TCR beta chain with a count of one. The antigen is undetermined. The PCR was carried out with 60 Vbeta primers and 13 Jbeta primers. As processed by the authors: Roughly 11 million shared chains were among approximately 80 million unique TCR beta chains counted in a later analysis. Libraries were prepared by immunoSEQ multiplex PCR; TCRdb keeps only in-frame clonotypes and omits some of them. D and trimming were read from the DNA, whereas the V and J calls and clone size are those reported in that table. This table holds roughly 96,000 clones, around 74% found once. The data were obtained in a study of cytomegalovirus exposure and HLA in healthy donors. Findings and caveats of the study: A cluster of highly shared sequence variants was likely a sequencing artifact. Later analysis demonstrated an association between a missense DCLRE1C variant and TCR beta V- and J-gene trimming.

The CDR3 covers 17 residues. Trimming at V came to 3 bases and at J to 3 bases, leaving 14 bases not matched to a gene. Germline V lookup: CDR1 SGHDN, CDR2 FVKESK. This clonotype was obtained from a female donor in good health and CMV-seropositive. The material sequenced was PBMCs. V and J are TRBV14 and TRBJ2-7; 7 bases are shared with TRBD1. The CDR3 nucleotides are TGTGCCAGCAGCCAGGACCGTAGGACAGGAAGGGGCTACGAGCAGTACTTC. It is translated as CASSQDRRTGRGYEQYF.